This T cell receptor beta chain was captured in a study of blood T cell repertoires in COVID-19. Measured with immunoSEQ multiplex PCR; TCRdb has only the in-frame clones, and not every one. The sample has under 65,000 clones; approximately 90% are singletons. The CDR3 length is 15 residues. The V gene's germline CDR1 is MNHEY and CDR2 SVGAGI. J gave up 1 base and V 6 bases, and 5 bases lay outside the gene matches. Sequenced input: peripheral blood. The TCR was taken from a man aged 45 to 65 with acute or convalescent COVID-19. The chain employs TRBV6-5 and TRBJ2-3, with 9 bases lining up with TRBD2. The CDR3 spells CASRPLAGRTDTQYF. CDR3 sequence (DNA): TGTGCCAGCAGGCCCCTAGCGGGACGCACAGATACGCAGTATTTT.